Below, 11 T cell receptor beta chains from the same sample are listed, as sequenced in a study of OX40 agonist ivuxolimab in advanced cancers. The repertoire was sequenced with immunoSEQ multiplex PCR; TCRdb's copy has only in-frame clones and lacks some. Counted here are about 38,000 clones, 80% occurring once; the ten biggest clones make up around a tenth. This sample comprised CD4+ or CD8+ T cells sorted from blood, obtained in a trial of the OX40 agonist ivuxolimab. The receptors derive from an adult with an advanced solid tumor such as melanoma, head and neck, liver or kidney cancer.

For the CDR3, the DNA is TGTGCCAGCAGCGGAGCGGGGACTGGGGCCAACGTCCTGACTTTC. Its protein product is CASSGAGTGANVLTF. The chain joins TRBV5-4 to TRBJ2-6; 7 bases match TRBD2. After removal of 4 bases from V and 2 bases from J, the junction contained 3 bases not matched to a gene. CDR1 is SGHNT and CDR2 is YYREEE in the germline V gene (reference sequence). The CDR3 sequence is 15 residues long. Drawing the rest from reference TRBV5-4 and TRBJ2-6, the complete variable domain is ETGVTQSPTHLIKTRGQQVTLRCSSQSGHNTVSWYQQALGQGPQFIFQYYREEENGRGNFPPRFSGLQFPNYSSELNVNALELDDSALYLCASSGAGTGANVLTFGAGSRLTVL.

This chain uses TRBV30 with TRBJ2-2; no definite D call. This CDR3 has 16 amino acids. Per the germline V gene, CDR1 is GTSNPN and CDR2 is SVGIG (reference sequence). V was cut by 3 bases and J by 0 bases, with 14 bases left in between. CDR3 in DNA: TGTGCCTGGAGCCCAGGACGACTCGCGAACACCGGGGAGCTGTTTTTT. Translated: CAWSPGRLANTGELFF. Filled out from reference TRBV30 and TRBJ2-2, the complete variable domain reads SQTIHQWPATLVQPVGSPLSLECTVEGTSNPNLYWYRQAAGRGLQLLFYSVGIGQISSEVPQNLSASRPQDRQFILSSKKLLLSDSGFYLCAWSPGRLANTGELFFGEGSRLTVL.

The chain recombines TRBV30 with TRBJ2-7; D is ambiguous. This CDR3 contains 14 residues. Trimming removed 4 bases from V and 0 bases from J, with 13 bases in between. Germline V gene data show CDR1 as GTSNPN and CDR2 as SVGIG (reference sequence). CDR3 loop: CAWTRRRSSYEQYF. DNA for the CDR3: TGTGCCTGGACCCGACGCAGGAGCTCCTACGAGCAGTACTTC.

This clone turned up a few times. The CDR3 reads CASSSGGGYGYTF. The CDR3 nucleotides are TGTGCCAGTAGTTCAGGGGGCGGATATGGCTACACCTTC. The chain uses TRBV19 and TRBJ1-2; TRBD1 agrees at 8 bases. The junction had 4 bases not matched to a gene; V was cut back by 5 bases and J by 5 bases. CDR1 and CDR2 from the germline V gene are LNHDA and SQIVND (reference sequence). The CDR3 length is 13 residues.

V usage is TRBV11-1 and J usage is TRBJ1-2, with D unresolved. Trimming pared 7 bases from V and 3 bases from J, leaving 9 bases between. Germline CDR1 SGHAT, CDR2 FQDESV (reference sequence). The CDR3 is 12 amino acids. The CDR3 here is CASTREDYGYTF. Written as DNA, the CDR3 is TGTGCCAGCACGAGGGAGGACTATGGCTACACCTTC.

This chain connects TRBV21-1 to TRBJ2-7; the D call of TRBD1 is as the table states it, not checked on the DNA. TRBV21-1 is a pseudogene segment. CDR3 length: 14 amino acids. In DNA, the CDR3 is TGTGCCAGCAGAGCTGAGGACATCTCCTACGAGCAGTACTTC. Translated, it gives CASRAEDISYEQYF.

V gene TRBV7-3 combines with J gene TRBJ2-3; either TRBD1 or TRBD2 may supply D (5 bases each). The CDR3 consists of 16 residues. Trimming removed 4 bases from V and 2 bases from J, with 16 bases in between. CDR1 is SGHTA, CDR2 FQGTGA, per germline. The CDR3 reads CASSSPDGAYTDTQYF. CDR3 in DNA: TGTGCCAGCAGCTCTCCCGACGGGGCCTACACAGATACGCAGTATTTT.

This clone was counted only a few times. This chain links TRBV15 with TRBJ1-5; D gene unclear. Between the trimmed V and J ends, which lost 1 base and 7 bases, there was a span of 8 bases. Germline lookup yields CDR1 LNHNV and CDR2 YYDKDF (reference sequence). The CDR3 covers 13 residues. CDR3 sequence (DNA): TGTGCCACCAGCAGAGGGGGTGGGCAGCCCCAGCATTTT. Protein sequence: CATSRGGGQPQHF.

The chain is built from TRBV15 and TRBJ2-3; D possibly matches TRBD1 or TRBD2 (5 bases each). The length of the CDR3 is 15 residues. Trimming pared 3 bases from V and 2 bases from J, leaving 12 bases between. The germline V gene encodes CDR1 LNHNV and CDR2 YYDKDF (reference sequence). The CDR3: CATSSGMGTTDTQYF. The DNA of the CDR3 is TGTGCCACCAGCAGTGGGATGGGGACCACAGATACGCAGTATTTT.

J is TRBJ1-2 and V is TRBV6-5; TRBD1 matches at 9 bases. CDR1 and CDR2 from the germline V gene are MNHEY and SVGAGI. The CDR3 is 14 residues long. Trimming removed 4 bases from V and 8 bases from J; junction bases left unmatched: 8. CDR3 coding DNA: TGTGCCAGCAGTTCGGGGACAGGGAATCGGGGCTACACCTTC. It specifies CASSSGTGNRGYTF.

The CDR3 spells CASSLGTGIETQYF. The CDR3, as DNA: TGCGCCAGCAGCTTGGGTACGGGTATAGAGACCCAGTACTTC. The rearrangement links TRBV5-1 to TRBJ2-5; D gene unclear. Trimming took 0 bases from V and 4 from J, leaving 10 bases between them. From germline, CDR1 is SGHRS and CDR2 YFSETQ. The CDR3 covers 14 residues.